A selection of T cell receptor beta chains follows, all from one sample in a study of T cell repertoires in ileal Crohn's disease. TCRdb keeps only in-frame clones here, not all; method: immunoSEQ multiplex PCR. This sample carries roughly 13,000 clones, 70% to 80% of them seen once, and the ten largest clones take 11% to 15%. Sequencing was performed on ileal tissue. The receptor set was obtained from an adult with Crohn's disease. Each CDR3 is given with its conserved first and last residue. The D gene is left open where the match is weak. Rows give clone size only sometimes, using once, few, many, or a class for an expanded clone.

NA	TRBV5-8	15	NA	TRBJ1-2	TGTGCCAGCAGCTTGGATAAGAACCCCCGGCGCGGCTACACCTTC	CASSLDKNPRRGYTF
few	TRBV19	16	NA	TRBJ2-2	TGTGCCAGTAGATTCATGGGGGTTGTGAGCACCGGGGAGCTGTTTTTT	CASRFMGVVSTGELFF
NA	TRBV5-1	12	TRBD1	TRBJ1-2	TGCGCCAGCAGCACAGGGGAGACGGGCTACACCTTC	CASSTGETGYTF
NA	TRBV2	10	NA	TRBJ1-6	TGTGCCAGCAGAAATTCACCCCTCCACTTT	CASRNSPLHF
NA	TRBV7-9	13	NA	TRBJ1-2	TGTGCCAGCAGCTTAATAGGGGCCTATGGCTACACCTTC	CASSLIGAYGYTF
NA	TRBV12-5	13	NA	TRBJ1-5	TGTGCTAGTGGTTTGGCTAGGGCTCAGCCCCAGCATTTT	CASGLARAQPQHF
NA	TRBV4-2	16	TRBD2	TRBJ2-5	TGTGCCAGCAGCCAGGGGGGGCGGGAGGTTGGAGAGACCCAGTACTTC	CASSQGGREVGETQYF
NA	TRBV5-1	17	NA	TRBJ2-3	TGCGCCAGCAGCCTCCTTGGTACGGGGGCATCCACAGATACGCAGTATTTT	CASSLLGTGASTDTQYF
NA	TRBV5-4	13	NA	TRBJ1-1	TGTGCCAGCAGCCTTATCGGGGGCACTGAAGCTTTCTTT	CASSLIGGTEAFF
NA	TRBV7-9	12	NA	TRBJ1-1	TGTGCCAGCAGCAGAGAGAACACTGAAGCTTTCTTT	CASSRENTEAFF
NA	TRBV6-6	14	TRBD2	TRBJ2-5	TGTGCCAGCAGCCGGACTAGCAAACAAGAGACCCAGTACTTC	CASSRTSKQETQYF
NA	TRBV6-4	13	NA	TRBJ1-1	TGTGCCAGCAGTCCGACAGAGAACACTGAAGCTTTCTTT	CASSPTENTEAFF
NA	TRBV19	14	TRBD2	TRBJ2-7	TGTGCCAGCCGACCTGGGACTGCGGGGGACGAGCAGTACTTC	CASRPGTAGDEQYF
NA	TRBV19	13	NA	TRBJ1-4	TGTGCCAGTAAGGAGGACACTAATGAAAAACTGTTTTTT	CASKEDTNEKLFF
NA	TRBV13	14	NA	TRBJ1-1	TGTGCCAGCAGCTCACCGTCGACGATGGCTGAAGCTTTCTTT	CASSSPSTMAEAFF
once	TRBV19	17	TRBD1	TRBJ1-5	TGTGCCAGTAGTCCGGGACAGGGCATATATAGCAATCAGCCCCAGCATTTT	CASSPGQGIYSNQPQHF
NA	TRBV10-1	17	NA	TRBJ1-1	TGCGCCAGCCCCTCGGCAGCCCTAGGCCCTAGGGACACTGAAGCTTTCTTT	CASPSAALGPRDTEAFF
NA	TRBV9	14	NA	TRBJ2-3	TGTGCCAGCAGCGAGGTGGGTTGGGCAGATACGCAGTATTTT	CASSEVGWADTQYF
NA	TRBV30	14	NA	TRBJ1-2	TGTGCCTGGAGTGTACTTGGCAGGAACTATGGCTACACCTTC	CAWSVLGRNYGYTF
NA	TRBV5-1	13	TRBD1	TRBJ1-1	TGCGCCAGCAGCGCCGGACAGGCCCTTGAAGCTTTCTTT	CASSAGQALEAFF
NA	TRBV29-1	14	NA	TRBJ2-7	TGCAGCGCCCGGACAGACAGTAGCTCCTACGAGCAGTACTTC	CSARTDSSSYEQYF
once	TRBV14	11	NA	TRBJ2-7	TGTGCCAGCAGCCAAGTGGCCGAGCAGTACTTC	CASSQVAEQYF
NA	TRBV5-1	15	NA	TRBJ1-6	TGCGCCAGCAATCGGGTTGAGGGCTCTAATTCACCCCTCCACTTT	CASNRVEGSNSPLHF
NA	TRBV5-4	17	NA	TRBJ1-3	TGTGCCAGCAGCTTGGAAGGTCGGGCAGAGCCCGGAAACACCATATATTTT	CASSLEGRAEPGNTIYF
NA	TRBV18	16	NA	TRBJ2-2	TGTGCCAGCTCACCCTCGCGGACCCAAAACACCGGGGAGCTGTTTTTT	CASSPSRTQNTGELFF
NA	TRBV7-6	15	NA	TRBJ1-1	TGTGCCAGCAGCTTGGGGGACGGGTGGAACACTGAAGCTTTCTTT	CASSLGDGWNTEAFF
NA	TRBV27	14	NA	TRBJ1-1	TGTGCCAGCAGCCTGGACCGTTCCGACGCTGAAGCTTTCTTT	CASSLDRSDAEAFF
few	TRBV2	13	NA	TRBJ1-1	TGTGCCAGGATACAGGGAGGGAACACTGAAGCTTTCTTT	CARIQGGNTEAFF
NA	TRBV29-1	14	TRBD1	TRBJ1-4	TGCAGCGCGCACTCGGGACAGGGGGATGAAAAACTGTTTTTT	CSAHSGQGDEKLFF
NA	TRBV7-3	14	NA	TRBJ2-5	TGTGCCAGCAGCTTAAGAGGCCAGACGGAGACCCAGTACTTC	CASSLRGQTETQYF
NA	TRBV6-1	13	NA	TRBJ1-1	TGTGCCAGCAGGAGGTCCCCTTCCACTGAAGCTTTCTTT	CASRRSPSTEAFF
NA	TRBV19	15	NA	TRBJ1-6	TGTGCCAGTAGTATTCACGGACAAGGGGATTCACCCCTCCACTTT	CASSIHGQGDSPLHF
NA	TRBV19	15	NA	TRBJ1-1	TGTGCCAGTAGTATTTCGTTGATGGGTAACACTGAAGCTTTCTTT	CASSISLMGNTEAFF
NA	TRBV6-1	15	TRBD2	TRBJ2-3	TGTGCCAGCAGTGAATCGAGCGGGGGGCCAGATACGCAGTATTTT	CASSESSGGPDTQYF
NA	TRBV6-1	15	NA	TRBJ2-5	TGTGCCAGCAGTGGGAGAGGGGGGAATGGAGAGACCCAGTACTTC	CASSGRGGNGETQYF
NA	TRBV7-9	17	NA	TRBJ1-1	TGTGCCAGCAGCTTCTCTCGCGTCGGGGTGGGAGTCATTGAAGCTTTCTTT	CASSFSRVGVGVIEAFF
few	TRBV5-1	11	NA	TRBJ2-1	TGCGCCAGCAGCTTGTACAATGAGCAGTTCTTC	CASSLYNEQFF
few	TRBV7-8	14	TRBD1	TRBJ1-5	TGTGCCAGCAGCTTCGCCCAGGGGGCACAGCCCCAGCATTTT	CASSFAQGAQPQHF
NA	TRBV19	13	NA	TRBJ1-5	TGTGCCAGTAGTATTAACAGATATCAGCCCCAGCATTTT	CASSINRYQPQHF
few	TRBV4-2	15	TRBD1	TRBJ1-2	TGTGCCAGCAGCCAAGCAACGGGACAGGTTTATGGCTACACCTTC	CASSQATGQVYGYTF
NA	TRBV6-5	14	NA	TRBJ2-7	TGTGCCAGCTACCCCGGGGGCACCTCACGCGAGCAGTACTTC	CASYPGGTSREQYF